A selection of T cell receptor beta chains follows, all from one sample in a study of blood T cell repertoires in COVID-19. Profiled with immunoSEQ multiplex PCR; TCRdb holds only in-frame clones, not every one. The sample includes about 130,000 clones, 86% of them seen just once. Sequenced material: PBMCs or T cells enriched from blood (not recorded which). These receptors all come from a woman aged 50 to 60 who had recovered from COVID-19. CDR3s include the opening cysteine and the closing phenylalanine or tryptophan. The D gene is left open where the match is weak. Size tells how often a clone was seen (once, few, many) or the class of an expanded clone, and some rows leave it out.

NA	TRBV3-1/TRBV3-2	TRBJ2-3	NA	16	CASSQDPSGSADTQYF	TGTGCCAGCAGCCAAGATCCGAGCGGGTCGGCAGATACGCAGTATTTT
TRBD2	TRBV7-2	TRBJ2-4	NA	15	CASSPLAGGANIQYF	TGTGCCAGCAGCCCACTAGCGGGGGGAGCGAACATTCAGTACTTC
NA	TRBV11-2	TRBJ2-1	once	12	CASSGTHNEQFF	TGTGCCAGCAGCGGGACACACAATGAGCAGTTCTTC
NA	TRBV7-9	TRBJ2-7	NA	15	CASSLAETGTYEQYF	TGTGCCAGCAGCTTAGCGGAGACAGGCACCTACGAGCAGTACTTC
NA	TRBV7-8	TRBJ1-6	once	14	CASRLGQYNSPLHF	TGTGCCAGCAGGCTCGGACAGTATAATTCACCCCTCCACTTT
NA	TRBV2	TRBJ1-2	NA	14	CASSEGAGRNGYTF	TGTGCCAGCAGTGAAGGCGCGGGACGGAATGGCTACACCTTC
TRBD1	TRBV5-4	TRBJ2-3	NA	15	CASSLPGQGTDTQYF	TGTGCCAGCAGCTTGCCGGGACAGGGAACAGATACGCAGTATTTT
TRBD1	TRBV27	TRBJ1-5	NA	15	CASSLGTERNQPQHF	TGTGCCAGCAGTCTCGGGACAGAACGCAATCAGCCCCAGCATTTT
NA	TRBV11-2	TRBJ1-1	NA	15	CASSPPGLKNTEAFF	TGTGCCAGCAGCCCACCGGGACTGAAGAACACTGAAGCTTTCTTT
TRBD1	TRBV7-8	TRBJ2-7	few	15	CASSLVGGQVYEQYF	TGTGCCAGCAGCTTAGTAGGGGGACAGGTCTACGAGCAGTACTTC
TRBD1	TRBV5-1	TRBJ1-2	NA	15	CASSLGTAANYGYTF	TGCGCCAGCAGCCTCGGGACAGCCGCTAACTATGGCTACACCTTC
NA	TRBV9	TRBJ1-4	NA	15	CASSYRDTTNEKLFF	TGTGCCAGCAGCTATCGGGATACAACTAATGAAAAACTGTTTTTT
NA	TRBV7-9	TRBJ1-5	NA	12	CASSPQDQPQHF	TGTGCCAGCAGCCCCCAGGATCAGCCCCAGCATTTT
NA	TRBV5-4	TRBJ2-7	NA	14	CASSSAAEAYEQYF	TGTGCCAGCAGCTCGGCGGCAGAAGCCTACGAGCAGTACTTC
NA	TRBV6-4	TRBJ2-3	NA	14	CASSDLADTDTQYF	TGTGCCAGCAGTGACCTAGCAGACACAGATACGCAGTATTTT
NA	TRBV9	TRBJ1-5	NA	14	CASSVSGGNQPQHF	TGTGCCAGCAGCGTCTCAGGAGGGAATCAGCCCCAGCATTTT
TRBD2	TRBV3-1/TRBV3-2	TRBJ2-2	NA	18	CASSQAPLAGEGTGELFF	TGTGCCAGCAGCCAAGCCCCCCTAGCGGGGGAGGGAACCGGGGAGCTGTTTTTT